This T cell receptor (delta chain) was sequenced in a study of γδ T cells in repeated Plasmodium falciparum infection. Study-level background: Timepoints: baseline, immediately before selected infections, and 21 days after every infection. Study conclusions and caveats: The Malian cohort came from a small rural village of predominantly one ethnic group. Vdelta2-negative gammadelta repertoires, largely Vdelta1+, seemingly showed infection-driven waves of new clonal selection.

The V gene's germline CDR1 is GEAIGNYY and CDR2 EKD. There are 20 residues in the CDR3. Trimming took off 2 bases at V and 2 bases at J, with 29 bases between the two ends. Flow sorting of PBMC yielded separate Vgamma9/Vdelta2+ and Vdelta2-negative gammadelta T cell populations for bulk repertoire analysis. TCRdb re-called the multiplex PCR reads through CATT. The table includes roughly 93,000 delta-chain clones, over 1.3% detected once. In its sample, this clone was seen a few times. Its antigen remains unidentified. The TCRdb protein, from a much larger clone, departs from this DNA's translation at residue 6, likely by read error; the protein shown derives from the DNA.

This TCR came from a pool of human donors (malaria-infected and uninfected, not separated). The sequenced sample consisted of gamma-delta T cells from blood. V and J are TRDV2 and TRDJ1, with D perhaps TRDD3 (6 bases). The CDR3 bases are TGTGCCTGTGACAGACAGTACTGGGTCACCAAGGGGAGGACGACCGATAAACTCATCTTT. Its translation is CACDRQYWVTKGRTTDKLIF.